The 2 T cell receptor beta chains reported below all come from one sample, sequenced in a study of response to subunit inactivated influenza vaccine. TCRdb reprocessed the RT-PCR reads via MiXCR and lists one record per CDR3 protein. The table records just under 550,000 distinct CDR3 sequences, approximately 22% of them present only once. These same data were also listed under a study on T cells expressing NK-cell markers. From that study: In generating TCR beta cDNA, 5'RACE template switching with UMIs was used.

The source was CD4+ T cells sorted from PBMCs, collected roughly 12 days after vaccination. The source is a man aged 45-65 years who received an inactivated influenza vaccine.

The chain carries TRBV15 and TRBJ2-5; tentatively, D is TRBD1 (6 bases). The CDR3 is 15 amino acids. Germline CDR1 is LNHNV and CDR2 is YYDKDF (reference sequence). Trimming took off 0 bases at V and 2 bases at J, with 10 bases between the two ends. The chain's CDR3 is CATSRDRQEQETQYF. In DNA form, the CDR3 reads TGTGCCACCAGCAGAGATCGACAGGAACAAGAGACCCAGTACTTC.

V and J are TRBV28 and TRBJ2-7; D possibly corresponds to TRBD2 (6 bases). V was pared by 8 bases and J by 6 bases, with 11 bases between. The CDR3 sequence is 11 residues long. Germline V gene data show CDR1 as MDHEN and CDR2 as SYDVKM. The CDR3 DNA reads TGTGCCAGCCGGTCGCGGGGCGAGCAGTACTTC. Translated, it gives CASRSRGEQYF.